These T cell receptor beta chains were read from a single sample in a study of Ad26.COV2.S vaccination and SARS-CoV-2 variants. Measured with immunoSEQ multiplex PCR; TCRdb has only the in-frame clones, and not every one. Of a few hundred thousand clones in the sample, around 86% were seen once. The sample consisted of peripheral blood, taken in a trial of Ad26.COV2.S vaccine versus placebo. All receptors come from a person between 18 and 59 years old who received the Ad26.COV2.S COVID-19 vaccine or a placebo. The CDR3 runs from the conserved cysteine through the conserved F or W. D genes are given only for firm matches. Clone size is not always given. Where it is, it says once, few, many or a class for expanded clones.

d_call: .; v_call: TRBV4-1; clone_size: .; j_call: TRBJ2-7; cdr3_nt: TGCGCCAGCAGCCAAGGGATGGAGCAGTACTTC; cdr3_aa: CASSQGMEQYF
d_call: .; v_call: TRBV6-1; clone_size: .; j_call: TRBJ1-2; cdr3_nt: TGTGCCAGCAGTGAAATCCTCCGCGAAGTCAGTCGGTCTAGTTTCGGCTACACCTTC; cdr3_aa: CASSEILREVSRSSFGYTF
d_call: TRBD1; v_call: TRBV4-2; clone_size: .; j_call: TRBJ1-6; cdr3_nt: TGTGCCAGCAGCCCAAACAGGGGTTGGAATTCACCCCTCCACTTT; cdr3_aa: CASSPNRGWNSPLHF
d_call: .; v_call: TRBV27; clone_size: once; j_call: TRBJ1-1; cdr3_nt: TGTGCCATAGGTAGGGCGATTAACACTGAAGCTTTCTTT; cdr3_aa: CAIGRAINTEAFF
d_call: .; v_call: TRBV5-1; clone_size: .; j_call: TRBJ2-3; cdr3_nt: TGCGCCAGCAGTCAGGATTCAGATACGCAGTATTTT; cdr3_aa: CASSQDSDTQYF
d_call: TRBD2; v_call: TRBV27; clone_size: .; j_call: TRBJ2-1; cdr3_nt: TGTGCCAGCAGAAGTAGCGGGGGGCCTTTCAATGAGCAGTTCTTC; cdr3_aa: CASRSSGGPFNEQFF
d_call: TRBD2; v_call: TRBV6-1; clone_size: many; j_call: TRBJ2-5; cdr3_nt: TGTGCCAGCAGTGAACTAGCGGGGGGGCAAGAGACCCAGTACTTC; cdr3_aa: CASSELAGGQETQYF
d_call: .; v_call: TRBV4-3; clone_size: .; j_call: TRBJ1-1; cdr3_nt: TGCGCCAGCAGCCAAGACAGCACTGAAGCTTTCTTT; cdr3_aa: CASSQDSTEAFF
d_call: .; v_call: TRBV30; clone_size: few; j_call: TRBJ1-5; cdr3_nt: TGTGCCTGGTCCCAAATGCATCAGCCCCAGCATTTT; cdr3_aa: CAWSQMHQPQHF
d_call: TRBD2; v_call: TRBV10-3; clone_size: .; j_call: TRBJ2-1; cdr3_nt: TGTGCCGCCGTGGGCGGGGGGGACCCCTCCTACAATGAGCAGTTCTTC; cdr3_aa: CAAVGGGDPSYNEQFF
d_call: .; v_call: TRBV5-6; clone_size: .; j_call: TRBJ1-5; cdr3_nt: TGTGCCAGCAGCTTGGGGGCAGGGTTGGGCAATCAGCCCCAGCATTTT; cdr3_aa: CASSLGAGLGNQPQHF
d_call: .; v_call: TRBV7-9; clone_size: .; j_call: TRBJ2-5; cdr3_nt: TGTGCCAGCAGCTTTACCCAGCGTACACAAGAGACCCAGTACTTC; cdr3_aa: CASSFTQRTQETQYF
d_call: .; v_call: TRBV27; clone_size: .; j_call: TRBJ1-2; cdr3_nt: TGTGCCAGCAGCCCTCCGGGGGCGGGCTATGGCTACACCTTC; cdr3_aa: CASSPPGAGYGYTF
d_call: .; v_call: TRBV7-9; clone_size: once; j_call: TRBJ1-2; cdr3_nt: TGTGCCAGCAGCTTAGACGGGGAAAAACGACTGAACTATGGCTACACCTTC; cdr3_aa: CASSLDGEKRLNYGYTF
d_call: .; v_call: TRBV12-3/TRBV12-4; clone_size: .; j_call: TRBJ1-2; cdr3_nt: TGTGCCAGCAGTCTACAGGCTCACTATGGCTACACCTTC; cdr3_aa: CASSLQAHYGYTF
d_call: .; v_call: TRBV19; clone_size: .; j_call: TRBJ2-1; cdr3_nt: TGTGCCAGTAGTACTCTCTCCGGGGATGAGCAGTTCTTC; cdr3_aa: CASSTLSGDEQFF
d_call: .; v_call: TRBV14; clone_size: .; j_call: TRBJ2-7; cdr3_nt: TGTGCCAGCAGCCAAGTTATCGCAGGTTACGAGCAGTACTTC; cdr3_aa: CASSQVIAGYEQYF
d_call: .; v_call: TRBV3-1/TRBV3-2; clone_size: .; j_call: TRBJ2-7; cdr3_nt: TGTGCCAGCAGCCAAGTCCACGAGCAGTACTTC; cdr3_aa: CASSQVHEQYF
d_call: .; v_call: TRBV7-9; clone_size: .; j_call: TRBJ1-4; cdr3_nt: TGTGCCAGCAGCACCCCGTACTCCAGGGGTGATGAAAAACTGTTTTTT; cdr3_aa: CASSTPYSRGDEKLFF
d_call: .; v_call: TRBV6-1; clone_size: .; j_call: TRBJ1-5; cdr3_nt: TGTGCCAGCAGTGACAGGGGTGATCAGCCCCAGCATTTT; cdr3_aa: CASSDRGDQPQHF
d_call: .; v_call: TRBV6-1; clone_size: .; j_call: TRBJ1-1; cdr3_nt: TGTGCCAGCAGTGAATTGGTCGGCAGGGGAAGCACTGAAGCTTTCTTT; cdr3_aa: CASSELVGRGSTEAFF
d_call: .; v_call: TRBV2; clone_size: .; j_call: TRBJ1-3; cdr3_nt: TGTGCCAGCAGTGAAGGTCTGCGAAACACCATATATTTT; cdr3_aa: CASSEGLRNTIYF
d_call: .; v_call: TRBV20-1; clone_size: once; j_call: TRBJ1-1; cdr3_nt: TGCAGCGGACAGCGGGGGACTGAAGCTTTCTTT; cdr3_aa: CSGQRGTEAFF
d_call: .; v_call: TRBV19; clone_size: .; j_call: TRBJ2-3; cdr3_nt: TGTGCCAGTAGTATAGGCTACGGAGATACGCAGTATTTT; cdr3_aa: CASSIGYGDTQYF
d_call: .; v_call: TRBV18; clone_size: .; j_call: TRBJ1-1; cdr3_nt: TGTGCCAGCTCACCACAGACGGATGTTGAAGCTTTCTTT; cdr3_aa: CASSPQTDVEAFF
d_call: .; v_call: TRBV7-2; clone_size: .; j_call: TRBJ1-6; cdr3_nt: TGTGCCAGCAGCCCGCGGGGGTCGGTTCCTAATTCACCCCTCCACTTT; cdr3_aa: CASSPRGSVPNSPLHF
d_call: .; v_call: TRBV11-3; clone_size: .; j_call: TRBJ2-1; cdr3_nt: TGTGCCAGCAGCCCCCCGGGTTTGAGCAATGAGCAGTTCTTC; cdr3_aa: CASSPPGLSNEQFF
d_call: .; v_call: TRBV5-4; clone_size: .; j_call: TRBJ1-2; cdr3_nt: TGTGCCAGCAGCCCCGACGCCCATGGCTACACCTTC; cdr3_aa: CASSPDAHGYTF
d_call: .; v_call: TRBV11-3; clone_size: .; j_call: TRBJ1-3; cdr3_nt: TGTGCCAGCAGCTTAGACGGAAGCTCTGGAAACACCATATATTTT; cdr3_aa: CASSLDGSSGNTIYF
d_call: .; v_call: TRBV5-1; clone_size: .; j_call: TRBJ1-1; cdr3_nt: TGCGCCAGCAGCTCCCCCCCCCAGGGCAGGACAATGAACACTGAAGCTTTCTTT; cdr3_aa: CASSSPPQGRTMNTEAFF